The text below deals with one T cell receptor (beta chain). Its antigen is not known. Method: immunoSEQ multiplex PCR; TCRdb's copy keeps in-frame clones and lacks some. The data show about 440,000 clones, 90% seen once. The data stem from a study of Ad26.COV2.S vaccination and SARS-CoV-2 variants. Study summary: Participants got Ad26.COV2.S intramuscularly, once or twice 56 days apart.

Treatment in this sample: 15 to 20 received Ad26.COV2.S at low or high dose, single or two shots; 5 received placebo; per-sample allocation not given. The samples date from day 63 after the first vaccine or placebo injection. The vaccine antigen was prefusion-stabilized Wuhan SARS-CoV-2 spike. Overall study results and limits: Considerable breadth of spike-specific CD8+ and CD4+ T cell responses has reportedly been documented following vaccination.

V was clipped by 0 bases and J by 1 base, with 16 bases between them. The CDR3 has 18 residues. Germline V gives CDR1 LGHDT, CDR2 YNNKEL (reference sequence). This sample comprised peripheral blood, obtained in a trial of Ad26.COV2.S vaccine versus placebo. The origin of this receptor is a person aged 18-65 years who received the Ad26.COV2.S COVID-19 vaccine or a placebo. The rearrangement links TRBV3-1 (or the pseudogene TRBV3-2) to TRBJ2-1, with a possible D match to TRBD1 (7 bases). The chain's CDR3 is CASSQEGGGAGSYNEQFF. The DNA of the CDR3 is TGTGCCAGCAGCCAAGAAGGGGGCGGGGCGGGGTCCTACAATGAGCAGTTCTTC.